A single sample is the source of the 21 T cell receptor beta chains below, sequenced in a study of blood T cell repertoires in COVID-19. Using immunoSEQ multiplex PCR, the repertoire was profiled, and TCRdb retains in-frame clones only, with some absent. The data contain some 120,000 clones, around four fifths of them singletons. Sequenced sample: peripheral blood. The receptors were sampled from a young man with acute or convalescent COVID-19.

V gene TRBV10-3 combines with J gene TRBJ2-2; D is unclear. The V end was cut by 0 bases, the J end by 6 bases, with 8 bases between. The CDR3 has 14 amino acids. Germline assignment: CDR1 ENHRY and CDR2 SYGVKD. The CDR3 loop is CAISESNIAGELFF. CDR3 nucleotides: TGTGCCATCAGTGAGTCGAACATCGCCGGGGAGCTGTTTTTT.

The chain is built from TRBV5-1 and TRBJ2-1, with D perhaps TRBD2 (5 bases). Germline CDR1 SGHRS, CDR2 YFSETQ. This CDR3 is 14 amino acids long. Between the trimmed V and J ends, which lost 5 bases and 0 bases, there was a span of 9 bases. CDR3: CASRGAASYNEQFF. Here the CDR3 DNA reads TGCGCCAGCAGAGGAGCGGCCTCCTACAATGAGCAGTTCTTC.

This clone was picked up a small number of times. The V call is TRBV5-1, the J call TRBJ2-7; 8 bases agree with TRBD1. The CDR3 is 14 amino acids. CDR1 SGHRS and CDR2 YFSETQ come from the germline V gene. Unmatched junction bases numbered 3, after V lost 4 bases and J lost 0 bases. The CDR3 reads CASSPGQGSYEQYV. CDR3 coding DNA: TGCGCCAGCAGCCCCGGACAGGGCTCCTACGAGCAGTACGTC.

V usage is TRBV30 and J usage is TRBJ1-6; 9 positions agree with TRBD1. Germline-derived CDR1 and CDR2 are GTSNPN and SVGIG (reference sequence). Unmatched junction bases numbered 10, after V lost 4 bases and J lost 9 bases. The CDR3 has 15 amino acids. The CDR3 here is CAWTSDRTGASPLHF. The CDR3 nucleotides are TGTGCCTGGACCTCGGACCGGACAGGGGCTTCACCCCTCCACTTT.

The V and J genes are TRBV30 and TRBJ1-2; TRBD1 is a possible D gene (6 bases). V lost 2 bases, J lost 6 bases, and 16 bases lay in between. Looked up from germline, CDR1 is GTSNPN and CDR2 is SVGIG (reference sequence). This CDR3 spans 14 amino acids. The CDR3 here is CAWSPGHRGNGYTF. Here the CDR3 DNA reads TGTGCCTGGAGTCCGGGACACCGGGGCAATGGCTACACCTTC.

The chain joins TRBV6-2 or TRBV6-3 to TRBJ1-5; D possibly corresponds to TRBD1 (5 bases). This CDR3 region has 18 residues. Germline V gene data show CDR1 as MNHEY and CDR2 as SVGEGT. V lost 2 bases to trimming and J lost 5 bases, with 22 bases between them. The DNA of the CDR3 is TGTGCCAGCAGTTACGCGGGGTTGGGACCTCAGAAGTATCAGCCCCAGCATTTT. This sequence encodes CASSYAGLGPQKYQPQHF.

The rearrangement links TRBV7-9 to TRBJ1-2; 7 bases are shared with TRBD1. The CDR3 loop spans 15 amino acids. With V trimmed by 5 bases and J by 2 bases, 8 bases remained unmatched. CDR1 and CDR2 (germline): SEHNR, FQNEAQ (reference sequence). CDR3 in DNA: TGTGCCAGCAGCCCCGTACCGACAGGGAACTATGGCTACACCTTC. Translating it yields CASSPVPTGNYGYTF.

The chain links TRBV13 to TRBJ2-2; TRBD2 matches 13 bases. The junction had 7 bases not matched to a gene; V was cut back by 3 bases and J by 6 bases. CDR3 length equals 17 residues. Germline loops: CDR1 PRHDT, CDR2 FYEKMQ (reference sequence). The CDR3, as DNA: TGTGCCAGCAGCTTCCCGCGAACTAGCGGGGGGGCCGGGGAGCTGTTTTTT. Amino acid sequence: CASSFPRTSGGAGELFF.

The table lists this clone with a few counts. The chain couples TRBV6-4 to TRBJ2-2, with no clear D. Trimming shortened V by 4 bases and J by 2 bases, and 11 bases separated the two germline ends. Germline V gene lookup returns CDR1 MRHNA and CDR2 SNTAGT. The CDR3 covers 15 residues. The CDR3, as DNA: TGTGCCAGCAGTGTGGCGGAAGGAAACACCGGGGAGCTGTTTTTT. Translation: CASSVAEGNTGELFF.

This clone turned up a few times. The chain joins TRBV29-1 to TRBJ1-1, with no clear D. V was pared by 8 bases and J by 7 bases, with 17 bases between. The CDR3 has 12 residues. From germline, CDR1 is SQVTM and CDR2 ANQGSEA. As DNA, the CDR3 is TGCAGCACAGATGGATTGCCAGGTGAAGCTTTCTTT. Translating it yields CSTDGLPGEAFF.

The rearrangement joins TRBV5-1 to TRBJ2-4; the match to TRBD2 covers 8 bases. Germline V lookup: CDR1 SGHRS, CDR2 YFSETQ. The CDR3 sequence is 14 residues long. V lost 8 bases and J lost 8; bases outside the gene matches: 12. The CDR3 spells CASSGSGLVHIQYF. CDR3 coding DNA: TGCGCCAGTAGTGGTTCGGGACTAGTACACATTCAGTACTTC.

This clone was observed a few times. CDR3 coding DNA: TGTGCCTGGGGGGTACAGGGTGGTCAGCCCCAGCATTTT. Its translation: CAWGVQGGQPQHF. The chain is built from TRBV30 and TRBJ1-5, with a possible D match to TRBD1 (6 bases). The germline V gene encodes CDR1 GTSNPN and CDR2 SVGIG (reference sequence). V was clipped by 5 bases and J by 6 bases, with 14 bases between them. CDR3 size: 13 residues.

The chain joins TRBV4-1 to TRBJ1-2, with 9 bases fitting TRBD1. The ends lost 0 bases at V and 4 bases at J; junction bases unmatched: 6. The CDR3 extends over 16 amino acids. Germline assignment: CDR1 MGHRA and CDR2 YSYEKL. The CDR3 DNA sequence: TGCGCCAGCAGCCAAGATCCGGGACAGGGAAGCTATGGCTACACCTTC. This translates into CASSQDPGQGSYGYTF.

The chain recombines TRBV6-6 with TRBJ2-7, with 10 bases aligning to TRBD1. Germline CDR1 reads MNHNY; CDR2 reads SVGAGI (reference sequence). V was pared by 4 bases and J by 0 bases, with 6 bases of the junction left unmatched. The CDR3 consists of 16 residues. The CDR3 protein is CASSSYGTGDSYEQYF. The CDR3 bases are TGTGCCAGCAGTTCCTACGGGACAGGGGACTCCTACGAGCAGTACTTC.

The V call is TRBV27, the J call TRBJ2-3; 10 nucleotides line up with TRBD2. CDR3 size: 15 residues. CDR1 is MNHEY, CDR2 SMNVEV, per germline (reference sequence). Trimming cost V 3 bases and J 5 bases; bases outside gene matches: 5. CDR3 DNA: TGTGCCAGCAGTTTGACTAGCGGGCGGATAGATACGCAGTATTTT. It is translated as CASSLTSGRIDTQYF.

Concerning this clone: The same CDR3 also results from other DNA sequences found in this sample. The chain recombines TRBV20-1 with TRBJ1-1; D gene unclear. Germline V lookup: CDR1 DFQATT, CDR2 SNEGSKA (reference sequence). The germline V and J ends were trimmed by 5 bases and 5 bases, with 9 bases remaining between them. This CDR3 region has 11 residues. The CDR3 sequence: CSAPRRTEAFF. In nucleotides, the CDR3 is TGCAGTGCTCCCCGGAGGACTGAAGCTTTCTTT.

This chain links TRBV19 with TRBJ2-1; TRBD1 agrees at 9 bases. The length of the CDR3 is 15 residues. Germline V gene sequence: CDR1 LNHDA, CDR2 SQIVND (reference sequence). Unmatched junction bases numbered 5, after V lost 5 bases and J lost 3 bases. This chain's CDR3 is CASSGGQGRYNEQFF. CDR3 coding DNA: TGTGCCAGTAGTGGAGGACAGGGGCGCTACAATGAGCAGTTCTTC.

V is TRBV6-5 and J is TRBJ1-5, with TRBD1 as a possible D gene (6 bases). The CDR3 contains 14 residues. Trimming stripped 6 bases from V and 7 bases from J, with 16 bases between. From germline, CDR1 is MNHEY and CDR2 SVGAGI. This CDR3 reads CASSDYRAQQPQHF. As DNA, the CDR3 is TGTGCCAGCAGCGATTACAGGGCGCAGCAGCCCCAGCATTTT.

This clone occurred once. This sequence joins TRBV11-2 and TRBJ1-2, with 12 bases identical to TRBD1. J lost 8 bases, V lost 5 bases, and 9 bases had no gene match. The germline V gene has CDR1 SGHAT and CDR2 FQNNGV. The CDR3 loop spans 15 amino acids. The CDR3 bases are TGTGCCAGCAGCCCTGGGACAGGGGGCGCCTGGGGCTACACCTTC. It is translated as CASSPGTGGAWGYTF.

The chain carries TRBV7-8 and TRBJ1-1, with unresolved D. Trimming pared 5 bases from V and 0 bases from J, leaving 10 bases between. There are 14 residues in the CDR3. Germline CDR1 SGHVS, CDR2 FQNEAQ. The CDR3 spells CASSHRGMNTEAFF. The CDR3 region has the DNA TGTGCCAGCAGCCATAGAGGGATGAACACTGAAGCTTTCTTT. The full variable domain, completed using reference TRBV7-8 and TRBJ1-1, is GAGVSQSPRYKVAKRGQDVALRCDPISGHVSLFWYQQALGQGPEFLTYFQNEAQLDKSGLPSDRFFAERPEGSVSTLKIQRTQQEDSAVYLCASSHRGMNTEAFFGQGTRLTVV.

V is TRBV19 and J is TRBJ1-1, with TRBD1 matching 9 bases. The CDR3 is 14 amino acids. The ends lost 7 bases at V and 5 bases at J; junction bases unmatched: 8. Per the germline V gene, CDR1 is LNHDA and CDR2 is SQIVND (reference sequence). The CDR3 protein is CASNIQGAGTEAFF. The CDR3 DNA is TGTGCCAGTAACATACAGGGGGCCGGAACTGAAGCTTTCTTT.